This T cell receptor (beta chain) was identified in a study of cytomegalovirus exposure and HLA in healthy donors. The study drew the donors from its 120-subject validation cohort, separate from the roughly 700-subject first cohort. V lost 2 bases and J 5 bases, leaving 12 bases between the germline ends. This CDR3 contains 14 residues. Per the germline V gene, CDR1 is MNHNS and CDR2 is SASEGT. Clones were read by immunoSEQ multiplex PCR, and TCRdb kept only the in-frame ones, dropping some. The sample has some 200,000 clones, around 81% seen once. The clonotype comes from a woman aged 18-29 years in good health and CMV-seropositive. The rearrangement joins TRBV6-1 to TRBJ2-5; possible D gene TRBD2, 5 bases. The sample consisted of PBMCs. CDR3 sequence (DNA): TGTGCCAGCAGTGAACCATTTGGCGGGGAGACCCAGTACTTC. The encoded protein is CASSEPFGGETQYF.